Given below is one T cell receptor (beta chain) in context. The repertoire was sequenced with immunoSEQ multiplex PCR; TCRdb's copy has only in-frame clones and lacks some. In the table there are a few hundred thousand clones, about 95% of which are singletons. The data are from a study of shared T cell receptors in the human thymus. The CDR3 has 14 amino acids. Germline V CDR1 and CDR2: MNHEY, SMNVEV (reference sequence). Trimming removed 0 bases at V and 3 bases at J, with 9 bases between. The sequence was obtained from a human donor. Sequencing used thymocytes. V gene TRBV27 combines with J gene TRBJ2-7; unclear D gene. The chain's CDR3 is CASSLSDPLYEQYF. For the CDR3, the DNA is TGTGCCAGCAGTTTATCTGACCCTCTCTACGAGCAGTACTTC.